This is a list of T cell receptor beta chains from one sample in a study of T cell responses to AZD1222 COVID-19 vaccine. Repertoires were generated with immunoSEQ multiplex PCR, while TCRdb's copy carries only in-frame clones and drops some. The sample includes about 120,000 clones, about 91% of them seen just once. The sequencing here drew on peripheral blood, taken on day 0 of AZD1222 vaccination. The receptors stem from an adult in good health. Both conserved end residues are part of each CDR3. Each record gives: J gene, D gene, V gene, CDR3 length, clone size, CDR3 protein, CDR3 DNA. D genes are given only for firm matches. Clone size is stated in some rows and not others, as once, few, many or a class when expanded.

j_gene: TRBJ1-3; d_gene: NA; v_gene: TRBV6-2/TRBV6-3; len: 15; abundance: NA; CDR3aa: CASSYGELSGNTIYF; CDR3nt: TGTGCCAGCAGTTACGGTGAACTCTCTGGAAACACCATATATTTT
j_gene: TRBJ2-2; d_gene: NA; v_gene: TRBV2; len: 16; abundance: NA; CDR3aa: CASSESVRGRAGELFF; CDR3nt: TGTGCCAGCAGTGAGTCTGTCAGGGGTAGAGCCGGGGAGCTGTTTTTT
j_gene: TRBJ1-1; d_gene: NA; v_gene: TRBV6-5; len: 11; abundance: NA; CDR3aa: CASSSATEAFF; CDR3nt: TGTGCCAGCAGTTCCGCGACCGAAGCTTTCTTT
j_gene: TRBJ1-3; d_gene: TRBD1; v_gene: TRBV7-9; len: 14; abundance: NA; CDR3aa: CASSRRDRFPTIYF; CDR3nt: TGTGCCAGCAGTCGCCGGGACAGGTTCCCCACCATATATTTT
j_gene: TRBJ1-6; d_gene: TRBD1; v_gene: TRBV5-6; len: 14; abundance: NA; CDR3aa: CASSQISRDRTFHF; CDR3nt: TGTGCCAGCAGCCAGATATCCCGGGACAGGACCTTCCACTTT
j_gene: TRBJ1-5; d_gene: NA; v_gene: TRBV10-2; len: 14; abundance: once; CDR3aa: CASSESGGVAPQHF; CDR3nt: TGCGCCAGCAGTGAGTCGGGGGGGGTAGCGCCCCAGCATTTT
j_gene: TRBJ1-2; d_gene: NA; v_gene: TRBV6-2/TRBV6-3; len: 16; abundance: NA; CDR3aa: CASSETKGVSNYGYTF; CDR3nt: TGTGCCAGCAGTGAGACAAAGGGGGTCTCTAACTATGGCTACACCTTC
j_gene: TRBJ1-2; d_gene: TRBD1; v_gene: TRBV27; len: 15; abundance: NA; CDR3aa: CASSLRQGAGRGYTF; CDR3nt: TGTGCCAGCAGTTTAAGGCAGGGGGCAGGTCGCGGCTACACCTTC
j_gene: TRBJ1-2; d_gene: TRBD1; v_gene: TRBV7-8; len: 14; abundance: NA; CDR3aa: CASRPRTGGRGYTF; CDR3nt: TGTGCCAGCAGGCCTCGGACAGGGGGCAGGGGCTACACCTTC
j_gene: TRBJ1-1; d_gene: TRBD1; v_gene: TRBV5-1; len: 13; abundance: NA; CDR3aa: CASSLDRGVEAFF; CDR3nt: TGCGCCAGCAGCCTGGACAGGGGCGTTGAAGCTTTCTTT
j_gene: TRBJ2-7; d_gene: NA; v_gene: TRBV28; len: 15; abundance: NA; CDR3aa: CASSLWGEESYEQYF; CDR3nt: TGTGCCAGCAGTTTATGGGGCGAGGAGTCCTACGAGCAGTACTTC
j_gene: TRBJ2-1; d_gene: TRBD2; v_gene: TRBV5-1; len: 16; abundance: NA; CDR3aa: CASRQTSGSSYNEQFF; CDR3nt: TGCGCCAGCAGACAGACTAGCGGGAGCTCCTACAATGAGCAGTTCTTC
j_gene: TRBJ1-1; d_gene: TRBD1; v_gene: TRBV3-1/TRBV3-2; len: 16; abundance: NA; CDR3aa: CASSHAVDRGGTEAFF; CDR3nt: TGTGCCAGCAGCCATGCCGTGGACAGGGGAGGTACTGAAGCTTTCTTT
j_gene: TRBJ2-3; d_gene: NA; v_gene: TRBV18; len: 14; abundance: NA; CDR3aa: CASSPGAGTDTQYF; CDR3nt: TGTGCCAGCTCACCAGGGGCAGGCACAGATACGCAGTATTTT
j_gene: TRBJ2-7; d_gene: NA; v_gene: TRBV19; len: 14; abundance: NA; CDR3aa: CASSIADGAYEQYF; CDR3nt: TGTGCCAGTAGTATCGCGGACGGGGCCTACGAGCAGTACTTC
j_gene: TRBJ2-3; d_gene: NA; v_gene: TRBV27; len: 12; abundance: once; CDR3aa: CASRRVADTQYF; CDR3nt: TGTGCCAGCAGAAGGGTTGCAGATACGCAGTATTTT
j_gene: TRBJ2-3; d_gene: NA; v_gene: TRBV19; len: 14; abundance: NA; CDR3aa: CASSIGADWDTQYF; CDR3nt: TGTGCCAGTAGTATCGGGGCAGACTGGGATACGCAGTATTTT
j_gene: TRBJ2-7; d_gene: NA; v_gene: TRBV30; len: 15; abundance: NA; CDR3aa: CAWTRGPGTVYEQYF; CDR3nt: TGTGCCTGGACCAGAGGCCCGGGGACTGTCTACGAGCAGTACTTC
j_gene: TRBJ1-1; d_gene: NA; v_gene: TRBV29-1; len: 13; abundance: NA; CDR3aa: CSARGPLRTEAFF; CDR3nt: TGCAGCGCCCGGGGACCGCTGAGAACTGAAGCTTTCTTT
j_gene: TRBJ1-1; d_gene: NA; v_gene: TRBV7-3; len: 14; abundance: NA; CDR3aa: CASSPQGGLTEAFF; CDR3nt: TGTGCCAGCAGCCCACAGGGTGGGCTCACTGAAGCTTTCTTT
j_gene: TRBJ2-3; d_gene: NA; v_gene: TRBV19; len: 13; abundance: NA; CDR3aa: CASSYGTLGTQYF; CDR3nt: TGTGCCAGTAGTTACGGGACCCTAGGTACGCAGTATTTT
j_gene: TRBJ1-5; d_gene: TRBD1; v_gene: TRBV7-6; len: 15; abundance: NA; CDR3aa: CASSMGGQGNQPQHF; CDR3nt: TGTGCCAGCAGCATGGGGGGACAGGGGAATCAGCCCCAGCATTTT
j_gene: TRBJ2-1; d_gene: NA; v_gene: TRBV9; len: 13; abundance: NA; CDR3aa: CASSNPGMLQQFF; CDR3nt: TGTGCCAGCAGCAATCCAGGGATGCTCCAGCAGTTCTTC
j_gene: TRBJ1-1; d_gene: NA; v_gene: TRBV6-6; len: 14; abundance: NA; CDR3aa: CASSYSGGETEAFF; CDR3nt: TGTGCCAGCAGTTACTCTGGGGGTGAGACTGAAGCTTTCTTT
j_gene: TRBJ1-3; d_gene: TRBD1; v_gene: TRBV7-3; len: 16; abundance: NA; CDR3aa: CASSLMGQGGGGTIYF; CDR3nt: TGTGCCAGCAGCTTGATGGGACAGGGCGGTGGAGGCACCATATATTTT
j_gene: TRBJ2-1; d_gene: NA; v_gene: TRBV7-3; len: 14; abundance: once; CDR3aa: CASRPKLSYNEQFF; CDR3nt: TGTGCCTCCAGACCAAAACTCTCCTACAATGAGCAGTTCTTC
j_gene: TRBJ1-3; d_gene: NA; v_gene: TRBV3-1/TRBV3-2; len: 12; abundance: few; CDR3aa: CASSQISGTIYF; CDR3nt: TGTGCCAGCAGCCAAATATCCGGGACCATATATTTT
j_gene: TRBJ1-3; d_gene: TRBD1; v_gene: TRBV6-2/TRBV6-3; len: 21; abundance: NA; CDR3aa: CASSYGPFRDRATSSGNTIYF; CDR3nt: TGTGCCAGCAGTTACGGTCCGTTCCGGGACAGGGCGACGAGCTCTGGAAACACCATATATTTT
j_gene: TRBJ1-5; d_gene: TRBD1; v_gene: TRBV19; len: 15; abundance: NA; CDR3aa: CASTAGTGGPQPQHF; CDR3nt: TGTGCCAGTACAGCCGGGACAGGGGGCCCTCAGCCCCAGCATTTT
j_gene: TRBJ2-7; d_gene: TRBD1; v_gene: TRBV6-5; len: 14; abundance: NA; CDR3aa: CASTGQGRTYEQYF; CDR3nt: TGTGCCAGCACCGGACAGGGTAGGACCTACGAGCAGTACTTC
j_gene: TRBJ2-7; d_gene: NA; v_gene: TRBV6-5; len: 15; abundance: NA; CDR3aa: CASSYSGLGFYEQYF; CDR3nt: TGTGCCAGCAGTTACTCAGGCCTGGGTTTCTACGAGCAGTACTTC
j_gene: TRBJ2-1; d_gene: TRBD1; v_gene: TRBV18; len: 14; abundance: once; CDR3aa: CASSPPGTANEQFF; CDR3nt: TGTGCCAGCTCACCACCCGGGACAGCTAATGAGCAGTTCTTC
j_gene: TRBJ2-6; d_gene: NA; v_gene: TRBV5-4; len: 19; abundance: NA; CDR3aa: CASSLALSSSGSGANVLTF; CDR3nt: TGTGCCAGCAGCTTGGCCTTGTCGTCCAGTGGCTCTGGGGCCAACGTCCTGACTTTC
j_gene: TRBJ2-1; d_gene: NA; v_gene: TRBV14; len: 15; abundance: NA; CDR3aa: CASSQVGSSYNEQFF; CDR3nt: TGTGCCAGCAGCCAAGTGGGGAGCTCCTACAATGAGCAGTTCTTC